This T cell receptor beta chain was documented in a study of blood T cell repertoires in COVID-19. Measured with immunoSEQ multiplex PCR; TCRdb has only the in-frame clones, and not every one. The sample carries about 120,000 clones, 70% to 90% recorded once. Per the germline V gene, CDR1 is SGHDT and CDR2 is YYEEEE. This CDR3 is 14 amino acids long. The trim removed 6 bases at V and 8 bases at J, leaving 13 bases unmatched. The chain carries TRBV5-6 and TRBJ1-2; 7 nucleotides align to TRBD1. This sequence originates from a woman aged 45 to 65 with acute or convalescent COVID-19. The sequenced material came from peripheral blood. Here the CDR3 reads CASIVGTATWGYTF. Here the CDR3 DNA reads TGTGCCAGCATCGTAGGGACAGCCACTTGGGGCTACACCTTC.